These 16 T cell receptor beta chains were sequenced from one sample in a study of blood T cell repertoires in COVID-19. Using immunoSEQ multiplex PCR, the repertoire was profiled, and TCRdb retains in-frame clones only, with some absent. The sample holds some 200,000 clones; around 89% are singletons and the top ten take roughly 0.77%. Sequenced: PBMCs or T cells enriched from blood (not recorded which). The origin of the receptors is a woman aged 18 to 35 who had recovered from COVID-19.

V gene TRBV6-2 or TRBV6-3 combines with J gene TRBJ1-2; the D is unclear. Trimming took off 0 bases at V and 4 bases at J, with 15 bases between the two ends. Germline CDR1 and CDR2: MNHEY and SVGEGT. The CDR3 is 16 amino acids. In nucleotides, the CDR3 is TGTGCCAGCAGTTACTCTCACGGCGGGTCTCTCTATGGCTACACCTTC. Its protein is CASSYSHGGSLYGYTF.

V and J are TRBV28 and TRBJ1-2; possibly TRBD1 for D (5 bases). V dropped 7 bases and J dropped 6 bases, with 18 bases sitting between them. CDR3 length: 14 amino acids. Germline-derived CDR1 and CDR2 are MDHEN and SYDVKM. CDR3 sequence reads: CASNTEGPGNGYTF. The CDR3 DNA sequence: TGTGCCAGCAACACGGAGGGGCCCGGGAATGGCTACACCTTC.

The rearrangement joins TRBV28 to TRBJ2-5; 9 bases line up with TRBD2. The CDR3 runs to 14 residues. V was clipped by 10 bases and J by 3 bases; unmatched bases: 9. CDR1 and CDR2 (germline): MDHEN, SYDVKM. The CDR3 DNA is TGTGCCACGAGAGCGGGAGGAACGAAAGAGACCCAGTACTTC. Amino acid sequence: CATRAGGTKETQYF. Variable domain in full (rest from reference TRBV28 and TRBJ2-5): DVKVTQSSRYLVKRTGEKVFLECVQDMDHENMFWYRQDPGLGLRLIYFSYDVKMKEKGDIPEGYSVSREKKERFSLILESASTNQTSMYLCATRAGGTKETQYFGPGTRLLVL.

The chain combines TRBV18 with TRBJ2-3, with TRBD2 matching 9 bases. There are 18 residues in the CDR3. The germline V gene has CDR1 KGHSH and CDR2 LQKENI. V lost 6 bases and J lost 1; bases outside the gene matches: 14. CDR3: CASSALPVAGVGTDTQYF. CDR3 nucleotide sequence: TGTGCCAGCTCCGCCTTGCCCGTAGCGGGGGTCGGCACAGATACGCAGTATTTT. Variable domain in full (rest from reference TRBV18 and TRBJ2-3): NAGVMQNPRHLVRRRGQEARLRCSPMKGHSHVYWYRQLPEEGLKFMVYLQKENIIDESGMPKERFSAEFPKEGPSILRIQQVVRGDSAAYFCASSALPVAGVGTDTQYFGPGTRLTVL.

The V gene is TRBV10-1, the J gene TRBJ1-5, with D maybe TRBD1 (5 bases). Trimming took off 6 bases at V and 0 bases at J, with 15 bases between the two ends. Germline lookup yields CDR1 WNHNN and CDR2 SYGVQD (reference sequence). The CDR3 is 16 amino acids. CDR3 sequence: CASRRDSRDSNQPQHF. The CDR3 nucleotides read TGCGCCAGCAGAAGAGACAGCCGAGATAGCAATCAGCCCCAGCATTTT.

V and J are TRBV27 and TRBJ2-1; 10 bases match TRBD2. The CDR3 has 17 residues. With V trimmed by 6 bases and J by 4 bases, 12 bases remained unmatched. CDR1 and CDR2 from the germline V gene are MNHEY and SMNVEV (reference sequence). The chain's CDR3 is CASSAPPGLAFYNEQFF. The DNA of the CDR3 is TGTGCCAGCAGCGCCCCCCCGGGACTAGCGTTTTACAATGAGCAGTTCTTC.

This chain joins TRBV28 and TRBJ2-5, with 10 bases aligning to TRBD1. J gave up 4 bases and V 6 bases, and 11 bases lay outside the gene matches. CDR3 length equals 16 residues. The germline V gene encodes CDR1 MDHEN and CDR2 SYDVKM. The CDR3 DNA sequence: TGTGCCAGCAGACCGACGGGACAGGGGATGAGAGAGACCCAGTACTTC. The encoded protein is CASRPTGQGMRETQYF.

This clone was counted once. This chain joins TRBV27 and TRBJ2-5; 10 bases match TRBD2. V lost 5 bases, J lost 3 bases, and 15 bases stayed unmatched. Germline-derived CDR1 and CDR2 are MNHEY and SMNVEV (reference sequence). This CDR3 has 18 residues. Here the CDR3 reads CASSLLGASGRLEETQYF. As DNA, the CDR3 is TGTGCCAGCAGTCTACTCGGGGCTAGCGGGAGACTGGAAGAGACCCAGTACTTC.

The V call is TRBV6-1, the J call TRBJ2-2, with D possibly matching TRBD2 (5 bases). The CDR3 spans 14 residues. The V gene's germline CDR1 is MNHNS and CDR2 SASEGT. V was trimmed by 2 bases and J by 6 bases, leaving 10 bases between them. Here the CDR3 reads CASSELRGSGELFF. CDR3 in DNA: TGTGCCAGCAGTGAATTACGGGGATCCGGGGAGCTGTTTTTT.

The rearrangement joins TRBV7-9 to TRBJ2-5; maybe TRBD2 (6 bases). Germline assignment: CDR1 SEHNR and CDR2 FQNEAQ (reference sequence). V lost 6 bases to trimming and J lost 2 bases, with 19 bases between them. The CDR3 length is 16 residues. CDR3 residues: CASSSLAIAKQETQYF. The CDR3 bases are TGTGCCAGCAGTTCCCTAGCGATAGCGAAACAAGAGACCCAGTACTTC.

The V call is TRBV2, the J call TRBJ2-3, with TRBD2 identical over 8 bases. This CDR3 has 14 amino acids. CDR1 and CDR2 from the germline V gene are SNHLY and FYNNEI. V trimming: 3 bases; J trimming: 11 bases; junction bases outside the gene matches: 10. The chain's CDR3 is CASSEGTRGMGQYF. The CDR3 DNA sequence: TGTGCCAGCAGTGAGGGGACTAGGGGTATGGGGCAGTATTTT. The variable domain in full, completed from reference TRBV2 and TRBJ2-3, reads EPEVTQTPSHQVTQMGQEVILRCVPISNHLYFYWYRQILGQKVEFLVSFYNNEISEKSEIFDDQFSVERPDGSNFTLKIRSTKLEDSAMYFCASSEGTRGMGQYFGPGTRLTVL.

The rearrangement joins TRBV2 to TRBJ2-7, with 16 bases aligning to TRBD2. CDR3 length equals 17 residues. The germline gives CDR1 SNHLY, CDR2 FYNNEI. V shed 9 bases and J 4 bases; nucleotides not matched to a gene: 12. This CDR3 is CASTGTSGRAELYEQYF. The CDR3 bases are TGTGCCAGTACAGGGACTAGCGGGAGGGCCGAGCTGTACGAGCAGTACTTC.

The rearrangement uses TRBV5-1 and TRBJ1-1; maybe TRBD1 (5 bases). CDR1 and CDR2 (germline): SGHRS, YFSETQ. The CDR3 has 13 amino acids. V was cut by 4 bases and J by 4 bases, with 11 bases left in between. The CDR3 spells CASSGQGPTEAFF. The CDR3 DNA is TGCGCCAGCAGCGGGCAGGGTCCCACTGAAGCTTTCTTT.

The chain recombines TRBV19 with TRBJ2-7, with 11 bases that match TRBD1. The CDR3 covers 15 residues. The ends lost 5 bases at V and 6 bases at J; junction bases unmatched: 9. CDR1 LNHDA and CDR2 SQIVND come from the germline V gene (reference sequence). The chain's CDR3 is CASSPRTGGAGEQYF. In DNA, the CDR3 is TGTGCCAGTAGTCCCCGGACAGGGGGCGCGGGCGAGCAGTACTTC.

This chain uses TRBV27 with TRBJ2-7; 8 positions match TRBD1. The length of the CDR3 is 12 residues. Germline lookup yields CDR1 MNHEY and CDR2 SMNVEV (reference sequence). Unmatched junction bases numbered 6, after V lost 7 bases and J lost 7 bases. For the CDR3, the DNA is TGTGCCAGCAAGGACAGGGTGCGAGAGCAGTACTTC. This encodes CASKDRVREQYF.

The chain joins TRBV5-1 to TRBJ2-3, with TRBD2 matching over 7 bases. V lost 3 bases, J lost 2 bases, and 6 bases stayed unmatched. The germline gives CDR1 SGHRS, CDR2 YFSETQ. CDR3 size: 15 residues. In DNA form, the CDR3 reads TGCGCCAGCAGCTGGGGAGGGGATAACACAGATACGCAGTATTTT. It translates to CASSWGGDNTDTQYF.